This T cell receptor beta chain was sequenced in a study of T cell responses to AZD1222 COVID-19 vaccine (dated by TCRdb to the early 2020s). Background for the entire study: AZD1222 recipients whose second dose came at about 4 weeks and those whose second dose came at about 12 weeks were combined into one group, since spike-specific TCR depth and breadth did not differ between the two schedules. Enrollment into the trials was organized by age into subgroups of 18-55, 56-69 and 70-plus years, and those subgroups contained roughly 160, 29 and 62 TCR-sequenced participants, respectively. TCR sequencing covered about 230 trial participants: about 210 given two doses of AZD1222 and 26 given two doses of MenACWY control vaccine. The research as a whole found: Participants were mostly white British and included more females than males, and it was suggested by the authors that clonal diversity may have been underestimated. After two AZD1222 doses, both the breadth and the depth of spike-specific TCRs were significantly higher than at day 0 and than in MenACWY recipients. Because no samples from the day 14 peak response were available, repertoires could be characterized only after the peak T cell response. Only a handful of AZD1222 recipients were SARS-CoV-2 seropositive at baseline, limiting conclusions about previously exposed vaccinees. The whole spike protein was spanned by vaccine-associated CD4 TCRs, and dominant responses were seen in regions 160-218 and 743-854. Epitopes outside the regions mutated in the B.1.351 and B.1.1.7 variants were reportedly recognized by nearly half of the unique spike-specific TCRs. The 56-69-year group was small, and its depth increase did not reach significance, likely because of low power.

Taken with the paper, the label for time point translates to: baseline before first vaccination. Vaccinee samples were obtained from the UK trials COV001 and COV002, which included a single-blind randomized controlled phase 2/3 trial of AZD1222 (ChAdOx1 nCoV-19) in healthy adults. Trial participant PBMC samples were collected at day 0 and day 28 after the second dose for TCRbeta chain sequencing. The CDR3 regions of human TCRbeta chains were subjected to immunosequencing. The paper's data handling went like this. Repertoire TCRs were matched against a reference library of SARS-CoV-2-specific TCRs generated with the MIRA antigen-specificity platform. Breadth meant the fraction of unique TCRs that were SARS-CoV-2-associated, whereas depth meant the fraction of total T cells that were SARS-CoV-2-associated. Using the MIRA data, every spike-specific TCR was mapped to the spike region that the TCR reacted to and assigned to either a CD4 or a CD8 class. Log10-transformed breadth and depth values were compared by one-way ANOVA with Sidak's multiple comparisons tests. What TCRdb holds here is the immuneACCESS table cut down to in-frame rearrangements. Part of the clones is not present; checked against another copy, under half of the missing clones reflect an unresolved V gene, and the others are unexplained. Clonal size and the V and J genes are those of that table, whereas D and trimming came from the DNA. The sample profile shows 68,000 or so clones; 80% to 85% of them were found once. 12% of the sample belongs to the ten largest clones.

About this clone: The target of this receptor is not known. Per-nucleotide qualities are absent, and no much larger clonotype sits a single base away.

The CDR3 goes from the cysteine to the phenylalanine over 16 residues. Solely the CDR3 DNA is kept, with 48 bases framed from the first base. Clipping removes 4 bases from V and 6 bases from J, with 8 as the unmatched junction base count. CDR1 SGHRS and CDR2 YFSETQ are derived from the germline V gene. The rearranged chain carries TRBV5-1 and TRBJ1-6, with TRBD1 matching 9 junction bases. This sequence was found in an adult in good health. Sequencing was performed on peripheral blood, taken on day 0 of AZD1222 vaccination. The bases read TGCGCCAGCAGCATAGCCGGGACAGGGATTAATTCACCCCTCCACTTT. It specifies CASSIAGTGINSPLHF.